This T cell receptor beta chain was documented in a study of CD8+CD57+ T cells in acquired aplastic anemia. Study-level background: Sorted CD4+ and CD8+ cells gave an average of around 3.1 ug of DNA.

Looked up from germline, CDR1 is MNHNS and CDR2 is SASEGT. Trimming left V 4 bases short and J 0 bases short, with 7 bases between. The CDR3 has 13 amino acids. In its sample, this clonotype was seen many times. Its antigen is currently unknown. Genomic DNA templated the TCR beta VDJ and CDR3 profiling. TCRdb re-called the reads with MiXCR, one entry per CDR3 protein. The table shows fewer than 150,000 distinct CDR3 sequences, with around 50% occurring only once. Study-level results: Researchers report that about 28 CD8+ CDR3 sequences appeared in both patients and controls.

Sequenced: sorted CD4+, CD8+, or CD8+CD57+ T cells (not recorded which) from PBMCs. The TCR originated in a human donor in good health, serving as a control. The chain employs TRBV6-1 and TRBJ2-7, with D possibly being TRBD1 (5 bases). The CDR3 protein is CASSAGYSYEQYF. The CDR3 DNA reads TGTGCCAGCAGTGCAGGGTACTCCTACGAGCAGTACTTC.